A selection of T cell receptor beta chains follows, all from one sample in a study of CD8+ T cells in alopecia areata. Generated by immunoSEQ multiplex PCR, the TCRdb table keeps only in-frame clones and is missing some. The repertoire holds a few hundred thousand clones, with approximately 40% as singletons. The sequencing here drew on CD4+ T cells sorted from blood, taken around week 36, from a patient treated with tofacitinib. The source is a human donor with alopecia areata. The CDR3 runs from the conserved cysteine through the conserved F or W. The D gene is left open where the match is weak. A row's size may be missing; if present it is once, few, many or a size class.

>TRBD2|many|TRBJ2-7|TRBV7-2
TGTGCCAGCAGCGTCGGACTAGCGGTATACGAGCAGTACTTC
CASSVGLAVYEQYF
>TRBD2|NA|TRBJ2-7|TRBV7-2
TGTGCCAGCAGCTTAGACGGGAGGAGGTACGAGCAGTACTTC
CASSLDGRRYEQYF
>TRBD1|few|TRBJ1-2|TRBV6-5
TGTGCCAGCAAGGAACAGGGGGCAAGCTATGGCTACACCTTC
CASKEQGASYGYTF
>NA|NA|TRBJ1-1|TRBV28
TGTGCCAGCAGTTCTTCCCAATGGTATGGGGGCGACGGCACTGAAGCTTTCTTT
CASSSSQWYGGDGTEAFF
>NA|NA|TRBJ2-2|TRBV7-7
TGTGCCAGCAGCTTAGAGCGAGACACCGGGGAGCTGTTTTTT
CASSLERDTGELFF
>TRBD1|NA|TRBJ2-7|TRBV4-1
TGCGCCAGCAGCCGCAGACTGGAGGGACAGGGGAGCTACGAGCAGTACTTC
CASSRRLEGQGSYEQYF
>NA|NA|TRBJ2-6|TRBV30
TGTGCCTGGAGTGGACACCTCGGGGGGCTGTTTTCTGGGGCCAACGTCCTGACTTTC
CAWSGHLGGLFSGANVLTF
>NA|few|TRBJ1-2|TRBV5-6
TGTGCCAGCAGCTTGGTTCAGGTGAATGGCTACACCTTC
CASSLVQVNGYTF
>NA|NA|TRBJ2-2|TRBV2
TGTGCCAGCAGTGTTATCCCGTTTAGTCCCAGCGGGGAGCTGTTTTTT
CASSVIPFSPSGELFF
>TRBD1|NA|TRBJ1-5|TRBV10-3
TGTGCCATCAGCCCAGGGGGCCCCGGCAATCAGCCCCAGCATTTT
CAISPGGPGNQPQHF
>NA|NA|TRBJ2-1|TRBV5-1
TGCGCCAGCAGCTTAGGGGGGAATGAGCAGTTCTTC
CASSLGGNEQFF
>NA|few|TRBJ1-2|TRBV29-1
TGCAGCGTTGGGACACAAAACTATGGCTACACCTTC
CSVGTQNYGYTF
>NA|few|TRBJ1-1|TRBV7-2
TGTGCCAGCAGCTTAGTAGGGGGTGGCGGCACTGAAGCTTTCTTT
CASSLVGGGGTEAFF
>NA|NA|TRBJ2-1|TRBV18
TGTGCCAGCCAAACCACCAAGAGCTCCTACAATGAGCAGTTCTTC
CASQTTKSSYNEQFF
>TRBD2|NA|TRBJ2-3|TRBV28
TGTGCCAGCAGTTCTCGGGGGGAAAGCACAGATACGCAGTATTTT
CASSSRGESTDTQYF
>TRBD1|NA|TRBJ2-7|TRBV30
TGTGCCTGGAGTGACCCAGCCGGGACAGGGTCCTACGAGCAGTACTTC
CAWSDPAGTGSYEQYF
>NA|NA|TRBJ2-5|TRBV29-1
TGCAGCGTTGAAGGGCAGGGCCAAGAGACCCAGTACTTC
CSVEGQGQETQYF
>TRBD2|NA|TRBJ2-7|TRBV4-3
TGCGCCAGCAGCCCCTCCGCCCTGGGGAGGGTCTACGAGCAGTACTTC
CASSPSALGRVYEQYF
>TRBD2|NA|TRBJ2-5|TRBV5-1
TGCGCCAGCAGCTTGAGCGGGACCGGAGAGACCCAGTACTTC
CASSLSGTGETQYF
>NA|few|TRBJ1-2|TRBV6-6
TGTGCCAGCAGTCCCTCCCCGAGGGGGAACTATGGCTACACCTTC
CASSPSPRGNYGYTF
>NA|NA|TRBJ2-5|TRBV5-4
TGTGCCAGCAGCCCCCACACAGGCGGGAAGACCCAGTACTTC
CASSPHTGGKTQYF
>NA|NA|TRBJ1-2|TRBV2
TGTGCCACCCATCGCGGCGGTAGGGAATATGGCTACACCTTC
CATHRGGREYGYTF
>NA|few|TRBJ2-5|TRBV14
TGTGCCAGCAGCCTATTGGAAGAGACCCAGTACTTC
CASSLLEETQYF
>NA|NA|TRBJ1-2|TRBV29-1
TGCAGCGTTGACTCTGGCAGGGACTTCTACTCGAACTATGGCTACACCTTC
CSVDSGRDFYSNYGYTF
>TRBD1|NA|TRBJ2-7|TRBV29-1
TGCAGCGTCGCAACAGGGGATGGCTCCTACGAGCAGTACTTC
CSVATGDGSYEQYF
>NA|few|TRBJ2-7|TRBV6-5
TGTGCCAGCACCCTAAGCCCCAGAGGCTCCTACGAGCAGTACTTC
CASTLSPRGSYEQYF
>TRBD2|few|TRBJ2-5|TRBV7-2
TGTGCCAGCAGGGCGGGGGGAGAAGAGACCCAGTACTTC
CASRAGGEETQYF
>TRBD2|NA|TRBJ2-1|TRBV29-1
TGCAGCGTTGAGGGGACAGCGGGAGGGCCTTCGGTCAATGAGCAGTTCTTC
CSVEGTAGGPSVNEQFF
>NA|few|TRBJ1-2|TRBV10-3
TGTGCCATCAGTGAGTCGGTGGGCAGAGTGTTC
CAISESVGRVF
>TRBD2|NA|TRBJ2-1|TRBV7-2
TGTGCCAGCAGCCGAGGGGAGGAGCGGGAGTGGTTCTTC
CASSRGEEREWFF
>TRBD1|NA|TRBJ1-1|TRBV5-1
TGCGCCAGCAGCTTTGGCGGGACAGGGGTGGCTGAAGCTTTCTTT
CASSFGGTGVAEAFF
>NA|few|TRBJ2-1|TRBV7-7
TGTGCCAGCAGCTTTAGCAGGTCTAGCCGTGAGCAGTTCTTC
CASSFSRSSREQFF
>TRBD1|NA|TRBJ2-5|TRBV30
TGTGCCTGGAGTGGACAGGGGGAGACCCAGTACTTC
CAWSGQGETQYF
>NA|NA|TRBJ2-3|TRBV23-1
TGCGCCAGCCCACAACACCTAGATACGCAGTATTTT
CASPQHLDTQYF
>NA|NA|TRBJ2-3|TRBV2
TGTGCCAGCAGTGATAGTTTCCGAGATACGCAGTATTTT
CASSDSFRDTQYF
>NA|NA|TRBJ1-1|TRBV6-6
TGTGCCAGCAGTTACTCGAGTGAGTATGCTTTCTTT
CASSYSSEYAFF
>NA|NA|TRBJ1-1|TRBV6-1
TGTGCCAGCATCGTAGGGATGAGCACTGAAGCTTTCTTT
CASIVGMSTEAFF
>NA|NA|TRBJ2-1|TRBV27
TGTGCCAGCAGTTTAAGCAGGGTGGGCTACAATGAGCAGTTCTTC
CASSLSRVGYNEQFF
>NA|NA|TRBJ1-4|TRBV2
TGTGCCAGCAGTGAAGGGGGGACTAATGAAAAACTGTTTTTT
CASSEGGTNEKLFF
>NA|NA|TRBJ1-5|TRBV7-9
TGTGCCAGCAGCTTAGTAGATCAGCCCCAGCATTTT
CASSLVDQPQHF
>NA|NA|TRBJ1-1|TRBV29-1
TGCAGCGTGCGCGCGGAAAGAGCTTTCTTT
CSVRAERAFF
>NA|NA|TRBJ1-2|TRBV6-5
TGTGCCAGCAGCCCCGGGGGGAACTATGGCTACACCTTC
CASSPGGNYGYTF
>NA|NA|TRBJ1-2|TRBV6-5
TGTGCCAGCAGTCACGGGGGGCCCAAGAACTATGGCTACACCTTC
CASSHGGPKNYGYTF
>TRBD1|NA|TRBJ2-7|TRBV15
TGTGCCACCAGCAACCAACCGGGACAGAGCTCCTACGAGCAGTACTTC
CATSNQPGQSSYEQYF
>TRBD1|NA|TRBJ1-2|TRBV19
TGTGCCAGTAGTCCCGGGACAGCTAACTATGGCTACACCTTC
CASSPGTANYGYTF
>NA|NA|TRBJ2-7|TRBV7-9
TGTGCCAGCAGCCGAACACCTGATTACGAGCAGTACTTC
CASSRTPDYEQYF
>NA|few|TRBJ2-4|TRBV19
TGTGCCAGTAGTACCGACGTAGGACTGGGAAACATTCAGTACTTC
CASSTDVGLGNIQYF
>NA|NA|TRBJ1-1|TRBV30
TGTGCCTGGAGTGTTACTTTAGGGGCTGAAGCTTTCTTT
CAWSVTLGAEAFF
>NA|few|TRBJ2-7|TRBV25-1
TGTGCCAGCAGTGTCGGACGCGAGCAGTACTTC
CASSVGREQYF